The 15 T cell receptor beta chains presented below share a single source sample, sequenced in a study of CD8 T cells in Susac syndrome. It was with random hexamers that 0.5 to 1 ug RNA was reverse transcribed. TCRdb fed the immunoSEQ multiplex PCR reads into MiXCR, producing one record per CDR3 protein. This sample has under 200,000 distinct CDR3 sequences, with 85% to 95% found just once. The sample consisted of CD4+ T cells from PBMCs. These receptors all come from a human donor with Susac syndrome.

The V gene is TRBV2, the J gene TRBJ2-7; tentatively, D is TRBD1 (6 bases). CDR3 length: 12 amino acids. Deletions cut 7 bases from V and 6 bases from J, with 13 bases between. Germline assignment: CDR1 SNHLY and CDR2 FYNNEI. The CDR3 region is CASNPRGGEQYF. The CDR3 nucleotides read TGTGCCAGCAACCCCCGAGGGGGCGAGCAGTACTTC.

V and J are TRBV25-1 and TRBJ2-7, with D perhaps TRBD2 (7 bases). V lost 8 bases and J 0 bases, leaving 8 bases between the germline ends. The CDR3 runs 12 residues. The germline V gene has CDR1 MGHDK and CDR2 SYGVNS. In DNA, the CDR3 is TGTGCCAGCCGGGGGGCCTCCTACGAGCAGTACTTC. It encodes CASRGASYEQYF.

The chain uses TRBV2 and TRBJ1-1; no firm D call. The V and J ends lost 7 bases and 1 base respectively, with 10 bases between them. The CDR3 extends over 13 amino acids. CDR1 is SNHLY and CDR2 is FYNNEI in the germline V gene. The CDR3 is CASNVDGNTEAFF. In nucleotides, the CDR3 is TGTGCCAGCAATGTCGACGGGAACACTGAAGCTTTCTTT. The variable domain in full, completed from reference TRBV2 and TRBJ1-1, reads EPEVTQTPSHQVTQMGQEVILRCVPISNHLYFYWYRQILGQKVEFLVSFYNNEISEKSEIFDDQFSVERPDGSNFTLKIRSTKLEDSAMYFCASNVDGNTEAFFGQGTRLTVV.

The rearrangement joins TRBV5-1 to TRBJ2-3, with 8 nucleotides matching TRBD2. CDR3 length: 16 residues. Germline V gene data show CDR1 as SGHRS and CDR2 as YFSETQ. V was clipped by 3 bases and J by 0 bases; unmatched bases: 6. The CDR3: CASSSSGRTSTDTQYF. The CDR3 DNA reads as TGCGCCAGCAGCTCTAGCGGGCGGACTAGCACAGATACGCAGTATTTT.

The J gene is TRBJ1-6, the V gene TRBV7-9, with 9 positions matching TRBD1. This CDR3 has 16 amino acids. Trimming removed 4 bases from V and 9 bases from J; junction bases left unmatched: 10. Germline CDR1 SEHNR, CDR2 FQNEAQ (reference sequence). The CDR3 DNA is TGTGCCAGCAGCTCAAGAGTAGGACAGGGGACTTCACCCCTCCACTTT. Translated: CASSSRVGQGTSPLHF.

In DNA form, the CDR3 reads TGTGCCAGCACCCGAGATGCAACTAATGAAAAACTGTTTTTT. This gives the protein CASTRDATNEKLFF. The chain recombines TRBV9 with TRBJ1-4, with D hard to call. V gave up 6 bases and J gave up 0 bases, with 9 bases separating them. CDR3 size: 14 residues. In germline, CDR1 is SGDLS, CDR2 YYNGEE.

This chain links TRBV6-5 with TRBJ2-1; D not certain. The CDR3 runs to 15 residues. Germline loops: CDR1 MNHEY, CDR2 SVGAGI. Trimming left V 6 bases short and J 4 bases short, with 16 bases between. The CDR3 DNA is TGTGCCAGCAGCTACCAGACTCCTAGTTACAATGAGCAGTTCTTC. Translation gives CASSYQTPSYNEQFF.

The rearrangement uses TRBV20-1 and TRBJ2-3, with a weak D call TRBD2 (7 bases). V lost 6 bases to trimming and J lost 6 bases, with 13 bases between them. This CDR3 is 12 amino acids long. Germline V gene data show CDR1 as DFQATT and CDR2 as SNEGSKA (reference sequence). In nucleotides, the CDR3 is TGCAGTGCAACAGGGACTACCGATACGCAGTATTTT. This sequence encodes CSATGTTDTQYF.

This sequence joins TRBV4-2 and TRBJ1-3; tentatively, D is TRBD1 (6 bases). The CDR3 totals 17 residues. Germline-derived CDR1 and CDR2 are LGHNA and YNFKEQ. Trimming removed 2 bases from V and 0 bases from J, with 14 bases in between. The CDR3 spells CASSQKGSGDSGNTIYF. CDR3 sequence (DNA): TGTGCCAGCAGCCAAAAGGGGTCAGGGGACTCTGGAAACACCATATATTTT.

This chain joins TRBV24-1 and TRBJ1-2; D not certain. The germline CDR1 and CDR2 sequences are KGHDR and SFDVKD. The V gene lost 3 bases and the J gene lost 11 bases, with 12 bases spanning the gap. This CDR3 contains 12 residues. The CDR3 bases are TGTGCCACCAGTGATCAAGACGACGGGTACACCTTC. Protein sequence: CATSDQDDGYTF.

This chain joins TRBV20-1 and TRBJ1-5; 8 bases line up with TRBD1. Germline V CDR1 and CDR2: DFQATT, SNEGSKA (reference sequence). The CDR3 contains 13 residues. V shed 4 bases and J 6 bases; nucleotides not matched to a gene: 5. The CDR3 is CSAKTGAGQPQHF. The CDR3 DNA reads TGCAGTGCTAAGACAGGGGCCGGTCAGCCCCAGCATTTT.

V gene TRBV15 combines with J gene TRBJ1-2; 8 nucleotides align to TRBD1. The germline V gene has CDR1 LNHNV and CDR2 YYDKDF (reference sequence). The length of the CDR3 is 15 residues. The V and J ends lost 0 bases and 6 bases, in that order; junction bases with no gene match: 6. CDR3 bases: TGTGCCACCAGCAGAGATCAGGGGGCGGTGAATGGCTACACCTTC. It specifies CATSRDQGAVNGYTF.

The chain employs TRBV6-1 and TRBJ1-6, with D maybe TRBD1 (5 bases). V lost 4 bases, J lost 9 bases, and 19 bases lay in between. CDR3 length: 16 amino acids. Germline V gene data show CDR1 as MNHNS and CDR2 as SASEGT. The CDR3 reads CASSAPPGRDSSPLHF. CDR3 in DNA: TGTGCCAGCAGTGCGCCCCCAGGGAGGGATAGTTCACCCCTCCACTTT.

CDR3 DNA: TGTGCCAGCAGTGGGGATGGATTCGGACCCGGATTTAACATTCAGTACTTC. This gives the protein CASSGDGFGPGFNIQYF. V is TRBV12-3 or TRBV12-4 and J is TRBJ2-4, with no clear D. The CDR3 covers 17 residues. V lost 5 bases and J 7 bases, leaving 24 bases between the germline ends.

This clonotype was seen a few times. This rearrangement joins TRBV6-1 to TRBJ2-5, with 9 bases lining up with TRBD1. The length of the CDR3 is 15 residues. J gave up 4 bases and V 5 bases, and 8 bases lay outside the gene matches. Germline lookup yields CDR1 MNHNS and CDR2 SASEGT. DNA for the CDR3: TGTGCCAGCAGTCCGAACCGACAGGGGGGAGAGACCCAGTACTTC. Its protein is CASSPNRQGGETQYF.